This T cell receptor beta chain emerged from a study of blood T cells in healthy people across ages. Study results and limitations: Changes seen in expanded clonotypes were possibly confounded by donor CMV status left unknown.

Donors each provided roughly 11 milliliters of peripheral blood. Germline V gives CDR1 SGHDN, CDR2 FVKESK. Trimming left V 2 bases short and J 7 bases short, with 37 bases between. The CDR3 loop spans 22 amino acids. About this clonotype: Antigen unknown.

Combining a sample-barcoded 5' primer with a J-beta primer mix, a second PCR ran for about 6 to 12 cycles. Via MiXCR, TCRdb re-called the 5' RACE reads, giving one row per CDR3 protein. Of roughly 550,000 distinct CDR3 sequences listed, around 24% are singletons. The same specimen was also included in a second study, on T cells of mothers and their children. This second study says: It was through the M1S primer of the second PCR that sample barcodes and 2-4 random nucleotides were added. Compared with unrelated pairs, related mother-child pairs had slightly higher, non-significant overlap.

The sequencing sample was made of blood. This receptor was obtained from a boy between 10 and 17 years old in good health. The chain couples TRBV14 to TRBJ2-3, with a possible D match to TRBD2 (7 bases). CDR3 in DNA: TGTGCCAGCAGCCAATGGACGGCGTTGGGGGCACCGGCGGGGGACCCTTTGAATACGCAGTATTTT. Translated, it gives CASSQWTALGAPAGDPLNTQYF.